Listed below are T cell receptor beta chains from one sample, sequenced in a study of CD4 T cells in relation to SARS-CoV-2 and coronaviruses. Sequenced by immunoSEQ multiplex PCR; TCRdb stores in-frame clones only, minus some. Of about 22,000 clones detected, around 77% appear once; the ten largest clones hold roughly 16%. No antigen is known for these receptors. The source material was CD4+ T cells from PBMCs, cultured in vitro. Receptor source: a human donor in good health. Both conserved end residues are trimmed from each CDR3.

v_gene	j_gene	CDR3aa
TRBV5-4	TRBJ1-1	ASSFRDTTPEAF
TRBV19	TRBJ2-5	ASSIVQGRETQY
TRBV19	TRBJ2-5	ASSTLAGVGETQY
TRBV14	TRBJ1-1	ASSPRTGLDTEAF
TRBV11-2	TRBJ1-1	ASAKQGGTEAF
TRBV2	TRBJ1-2	ASSEWADLGGYT
TRBV27	TRBJ2-7	ASSTFPSYEQY
TRBV5-4	TRBJ2-2	ASSLRLGANTGELF
TRBV10-3	TRBJ2-5	ATQSERQETQY
TRBV9	TRBJ2-5	ASSGTGKETQY
TRBV7-9	TRBJ2-1	ASSSPGLGLNEQF
TRBV7-3	TRBJ2-3	ASSPSGQGTDTQY
TRBV5-1	TRBJ1-2	ASSLTGLKGYT
TRBV25-1	TRBJ1-1	ASSEWGQGLMNTEAF
TRBV3-1/TRBV3-2	TRBJ2-7	ASSQDFARIYEQY
TRBV18	TRBJ1-1	ASSPSPRAGGGNTEAF
TRBV12-5	TRBJ1-6	ASAKTPDGGVSPNSPLH
TRBV10-3	TRBJ2-3	ATSGLATDTQY
TRBV7-2	TRBJ2-7	ASSLTQYRGEQY
TRBV7-8	TRBJ2-4	ASTLTPGGSVTKNIQY
TRBV6-5	TRBJ1-1	ASTPEGVVTEAF
TRBV7-7	TRBJ2-7	ASSEGLEGEQY
TRBV10-3	TRBJ1-6	AISERVGNSPLH
TRBV19	TRBJ1-3	ASSTDRTVGNTIY
TRBV11-2	TRBJ2-1	ASSLGTSGRGGQF
TRBV5-5	TRBJ2-7	ASSFAGNSYEQY
TRBV20-1	TRBJ2-5	SATAGETQY
TRBV18	TRBJ2-1	ASSPNYVGTSLDEQF
TRBV2	TRBJ2-2	ASKSPGGTGELF
TRBV28	TRBJ2-7	ASSPPGLADYEQY
TRBV19	TRBJ2-1	ASTEGLADYNEQF
TRBV10-3	TRBJ2-7	AISESSYEQY
TRBV10-2	TRBJ1-1	ASSGILATEAF
TRBV6-2/TRBV6-3	TRBJ2-7	ASCRTSGSLSYEQY
TRBV6-1	TRBJ1-5	ASSEAGVSNQPQH
TRBV14	TRBJ1-1	ASSQLQGRGNTEAF
TRBV7-3	TRBJ2-2	ASSLTGLAGAGELF
TRBV6-5	TRBJ1-2	ASRVDGRANYGYT
TRBV5-1	TRBJ1-1	ASSLTQGGTEAF
TRBV6-1	TRBJ2-7	ASSELLAGPYEQY
TRBV10-3	TRBJ2-1	ANGGGNEQF
TRBV9	TRBJ2-7	ASSAGSGEQY
TRBV10-3	TRBJ1-5	ATNRGADQPQH
TRBV4-2	TRBJ2-6	ASSQEPAGDSGANVLT
TRBV24-1	TRBJ2-3	ATSDSVGHRRDTQY
TRBV9	TRBJ1-2	ASRRPGQGPGYT
TRBV30	TRBJ1-1	ASQGGFEAF
TRBV5-1	TRBJ2-2	ASSLDNPTGELF
TRBV7-9	TRBJ2-7	ASSLGTPGAGHEQY
TRBV27	TRBJ2-5	ASSLKSRGTQY